One sample yielded the 24 T cell receptor beta chains listed below, sequenced in a study of blood T cell repertoires in COVID-19. The protocol was immunoSEQ multiplex PCR, while the TCRdb copy is restricted to in-frame clones and leaves out a portion. The sample contains 150,000 to 200,000 clones, about 88% of which appear only once. Sequencing was carried out using PBMCs or T cells enriched from blood (not recorded which). The origin of the receptors is a woman aged 18-29 years who had recovered from COVID-19.

The gene calls are TRBV7-9 and TRBJ1-6, with D hard to call. V lost 5 bases, J lost 9 bases, and 11 bases lay in between. Germline lookup yields CDR1 SEHNR and CDR2 FQNEAQ (reference sequence). The CDR3 spans 13 residues. Here the CDR3 reads CASSPISSSPLHF. The DNA for the CDR3 is TGTGCCAGCAGCCCAATCTCCAGTTCACCCCTCCACTTT.

The chain has TRBV28 and TRBJ2-1; TRBD2 matches at 15 bases. The CDR3 loop spans 17 amino acids. In germline, CDR1 is MDHEN, CDR2 SYDVKM. The junction had 11 bases not matched to a gene; V was cut back by 6 bases and J by 8 bases. The CDR3 coding sequence is TGTGCCAGCAGCTTCCTCGGACTAGCGGGAGGGCCACATGAGCAGTTCTTC. It codes for CASSFLGLAGGPHEQFF. Full variable domain (remainder filled in from reference TRBV28 and TRBJ2-1): DVKVTQSSRYLVKRTGEKVFLECVQDMDHENMFWYRQDPGLGLRLIYFSYDVKMKEKGDIPEGYSVSREKKERFSLILESASTNQTSMYLCASSFLGLAGGPHEQFFGPGTRLTVL.

This chain connects TRBV18 to TRBJ1-1; TRBD1 agrees at 9 bases. The CDR3 has 13 residues. The ends lost 6 bases at V and 4 bases at J; junction bases unmatched: 3. Germline V gene lookup returns CDR1 KGHSH and CDR2 LQKENI. The CDR3 region has the DNA TGTGCCAGCTCGTCGACAGGGGGCACTGAAGCTTTCTTT. Translating gives CASSSTGGTEAFF. The full variable domain, completed using reference TRBV18 and TRBJ1-1, is NAGVMQNPRHLVRRRGQEARLRCSPMKGHSHVYWYRQLPEEGLKFMVYLQKENIIDESGMPKERFSAEFPKEGPSILRIQQVVRGDSAAYFCASSSTGGTEAFFGQGTRLTVV.

The chain employs TRBV28 and TRBJ2-2, with TRBD1 matching over 10 bases. The CDR3 sequence is 16 residues long. Looked up from germline, CDR1 is MDHEN and CDR2 is SYDVKM. The junction had 10 bases not matched to a gene; V was cut back by 5 bases and J by 7 bases. In DNA, the CDR3 is TGTGCCAGCAGTCGGGAGACAGGGGGCTATATCGGGGAGCTGTTTTTT. It codes for CASSRETGGYIGELFF.

V gene TRBV7-9 combines with J gene TRBJ2-1; D is uncertain. The CDR3 runs 15 residues. Germline CDR1 is SEHNR and CDR2 is FQNEAQ (reference sequence). Trimming took off 1 base at V and 0 bases at J, with 7 bases between the two ends. CDR3 protein: CASSLGASSYNEQFF. The CDR3, as DNA: TGTGCCAGCAGCTTAGGGGCGAGCTCCTACAATGAGCAGTTCTTC.

V usage is TRBV29-1 and J usage is TRBJ1-1, with a weak D call TRBD1 (5 bases). Germline V gives CDR1 SQVTM, CDR2 ANQGSEA. This CDR3 region has 14 residues. V lost 0 bases, J lost 10 bases, and 18 bases lay in between. CDR3 amino acids: CSVEDLAQGWGAFF. The CDR3 DNA is TGCAGCGTTGAAGATCTCGCGCAGGGCTGGGGAGCTTTCTTT. Looking up the rest from reference TRBV29-1 and TRBJ1-1 gives the full variable domain: SAVISQKPSRDICQRGTSLTIQCQVDSQVTMMFWYRQQPGQSLTLIATANQGSEATYESGFVIDKFPISRPNLTFSTLTVSNMSPEDSSIYLCSVEDLAQGWGAFFGQGTRLTVV.

The rearrangement uses TRBV11-2 and TRBJ1-1, with TRBD1 as a possible D gene (6 bases). Germline assignment: CDR1 SGHAT and CDR2 FQNNGV. This CDR3 contains 14 residues. V gave up 4 bases and J gave up 6 bases, with 15 bases separating them. CDR3: CASSSLRGLPEAFF. The CDR3 DNA reads TGTGCCAGCAGCTCCCTGCGGGGGCTGCCTGAAGCTTTCTTT.

The chain links TRBV11-2 to TRBJ2-7; 9 bases are a match to TRBD1. Germline V gene sequence: CDR1 SGHAT, CDR2 FQNNGV. J gave up 7 bases and V 5 bases, and 9 bases lay outside the gene matches. This CDR3 has 14 amino acids. CDR3 region: CASSTLQGAQEQYF. The CDR3 nucleotides read TGTGCCAGCAGCACCCTACAGGGGGCGCAGGAGCAGTACTTC.

V usage is TRBV19 and J usage is TRBJ1-2; D is ambiguous. V was shortened by 5 bases and J by 1 base, with 8 bases between the two germline ends. Germline V CDR1 and CDR2: LNHDA, SQIVND (reference sequence). The CDR3 runs to 13 residues. CDR3 loop: CASSLTSNYGYTF. CDR3 nucleotides: TGTGCCAGTAGTCTTACGAGTAACTATGGCTACACCTTC.

J is TRBJ2-3 and V is TRBV2, with D tentatively TRBD1 (7 bases). Germline CDR1 reads SNHLY; CDR2 reads FYNNEI. The CDR3 spans 14 residues. The V and J ends lost 8 bases and 2 bases respectively, with 14 bases between them. The chain's CDR3 is CASRRQGLTDTQYF. The DNA of the CDR3 is TGTGCCAGCCGGAGACAGGGACTCACAGATACGCAGTATTTT.

The chain couples TRBV18 to TRBJ1-2, with D perhaps matching TRBD1 (5 bases). Germline CDR1 reads KGHSH; CDR2 reads LQKENI. The CDR3 extends over 14 amino acids. The V gene lost 1 base and the J gene lost 8 bases, with 14 bases spanning the gap. The CDR3 DNA follows: TGTGCCAGCTCACCACAGTCTGGGGGGTCGGGCTACACCTTC. This gives the protein CASSPQSGGSGYTF.

The chain recombines TRBV6-5 with TRBJ2-7, with D possibly TRBD1 on 6 matching bases. This CDR3 spans 14 amino acids. The germline CDR1 and CDR2 sequences are MNHEY and SVGAGI. Trimming stripped 2 bases from V and 2 bases from J, with 10 bases between. CDR3 region: CASSYAGAPYEQYF. The DNA for the CDR3 is TGTGCCAGCAGTTACGCAGGGGCTCCCTACGAGCAGTACTTC.

V gene TRBV10-3 combines with J gene TRBJ2-1, with 7 bases identical to TRBD2. The CDR3 covers 14 residues. Germline CDR1 reads ENHRY; CDR2 reads SYGVKD. Losses at the gene ends were 2 bases for V and 7 bases for J; bases not matched to a gene: 5. CDR3 bases: TGTGCCATCAGTGAGGTCGGGGGGTTGAATGAGCAGTTCTTC. This sequence encodes CAISEVGGLNEQFF.

The chain combines TRBV3-1 (or the pseudogene TRBV3-2) with TRBJ2-2, with 8 nucleotides matching TRBD2. CDR1 and CDR2 (germline): LGHDT, YNNKEL (reference sequence). The trim removed 1 base at V and 4 bases at J, leaving 5 bases unmatched. The CDR3 has 16 amino acids. CDR3 DNA: TGTGCCAGCAGCCAAGGGCTAGCGGGCTTCACCGGGGAGCTGTTTTTT. As protein: CASSQGLAGFTGELFF.

J is TRBJ2-1 and V is TRBV19, with D perhaps matching TRBD2 (6 bases). The CDR3 is made up of 12 amino acids. Trimming removed 9 bases from V and 4 bases from J, with 10 bases in between. Germline values: CDR1 LNHDA, CDR2 SQIVND (reference sequence). The CDR3 DNA reads TGTGCCAGGACTCGGGAGTACAATGAGCAGTTCTTC. Protein: CARTREYNEQFF.

CDR3: CASSYPRIRDGPGGEFF. The CDR3 bases are TGTGCCAGCAGCTATCCCCGTATTCGAGACGGGCCGGGAGGGGAGTTCTTC. The chain recombines TRBV6-2 or TRBV6-3 with TRBJ2-1; 8 bases line up with TRBD2. From germline, CDR1 is MNHEY and CDR2 SVGEGT. V dropped 6 bases and J dropped 14; count of bases not matched to a gene: 24. The CDR3 loop spans 17 amino acids.

The gene calls are TRBV28 and TRBJ2-2; 8 bases are shared with TRBD1. This CDR3 comprises 15 residues. The V gene's germline CDR1 is MDHEN and CDR2 SYDVKM. After removal of 6 bases from V and 5 bases from J, the junction contained 8 bases not matched to a gene. This chain's CDR3 is CASSPDRGDTGELFF. CDR3 nucleotide sequence: TGTGCCAGCAGCCCAGACAGGGGAGATACCGGGGAGCTGTTTTTT.

This chain joins TRBV6-5 and TRBJ1-5, with TRBD1 identical over 10 bases. The germline CDR1 and CDR2 sequences are MNHEY and SVGAGI. J was trimmed by 15 bases and V by 6 bases; bases with no gene match: 8. The CDR3 loop spans 12 amino acids. The CDR3 is CASRGGTGVPHF. The CDR3 DNA follows: TGTGCCAGCAGAGGCGGGACAGGGGTCCCGCATTTT.

The rearrangement links TRBV5-6 to TRBJ1-5; weak D call: TRBD1 (5 bases). V shed 0 bases and J shed 0 bases, with 13 bases lying between them. Looked up from germline, CDR1 is SGHDT and CDR2 is YYEEEE. This CDR3 region has 17 residues. CDR3 nucleotides: TGTGCCAGCAGCTTGGCGCGGACACCTTATAGCAATCAGCCCCAGCATTTT. Amino acids: CASSLARTPYSNQPQHF.

This clone appeared a few times. The chain combines TRBV30 with TRBJ1-6; 9 bases are shared with TRBD1. The V gene's germline CDR1 is GTSNPN and CDR2 SVGIG (reference sequence). This CDR3 comprises 14 residues. After removal of 2 bases from V and 10 bases from J, the junction contained 6 bases not matched to a gene. CDR3: CAWSTGQGVSPLHF. CDR3 DNA sequence: TGTGCCTGGAGTACGGGACAGGGAGTATCACCCCTCCACTTT. The complete variable domain, with remaining parts taken from reference TRBV30 and TRBJ1-6, reads SQTIHQWPATLVQPVGSPLSLECTVEGTSNPNLYWYRQAAGRGLQLLFYSVGIGQISSEVPQNLSASRPQDRQFILSSKKLLLSDSGFYLCAWSTGQGVSPLHFGNGTRLTVT.

The chain has TRBV19 and TRBJ2-5, with D maybe TRBD2 (5 bases). Germline V gene sequence: CDR1 LNHDA, CDR2 SQIVND (reference sequence). This CDR3 has 14 amino acids. The V gene lost 2 bases and the J gene lost 1 base, with 8 bases spanning the gap. CDR3 coding DNA: TGTGCCAGTAGTATATTGGCGGGCCAAGAGACCCAGTACTTC. It codes for CASSILAGQETQYF.

V and J are TRBV7-9 and TRBJ2-7; D gene ambiguous. The CDR3 contains 14 residues. The germline V gene encodes CDR1 SEHNR and CDR2 FQNEAQ (reference sequence). V was pared by 2 bases and J by 0 bases, with 8 bases between. The CDR3 reads CASSLLQDSYEQYF. The CDR3 nucleotides read TGTGCCAGCAGCTTACTTCAGGACTCCTACGAGCAGTACTTC.

J is TRBJ1-2 and V is TRBV28, with 7 bases lining up with TRBD1. J gave up 7 bases and V 5 bases, and 10 bases lay outside the gene matches. CDR1 and CDR2 from the germline V gene are MDHEN and SYDVKM. The CDR3 has 14 residues. The CDR3: CASSPHSNRGGYTF. The CDR3 DNA follows: TGTGCCAGCAGTCCCCACTCAAACAGGGGTGGCTACACCTTC.

The chain has TRBV7-3 and TRBJ2-3, with TRBD2 matching over 7 bases. Germline V gives CDR1 SGHTA, CDR2 FQGTGA. V was clipped by 5 bases and J by 3 bases; unmatched bases: 5. The CDR3 sequence is 14 residues long. The CDR3 DNA follows: TGTGCCAGCAGCCTGGAGCGGGATACAGATACGCAGTATTTT. This sequence encodes CASSLERDTDTQYF.